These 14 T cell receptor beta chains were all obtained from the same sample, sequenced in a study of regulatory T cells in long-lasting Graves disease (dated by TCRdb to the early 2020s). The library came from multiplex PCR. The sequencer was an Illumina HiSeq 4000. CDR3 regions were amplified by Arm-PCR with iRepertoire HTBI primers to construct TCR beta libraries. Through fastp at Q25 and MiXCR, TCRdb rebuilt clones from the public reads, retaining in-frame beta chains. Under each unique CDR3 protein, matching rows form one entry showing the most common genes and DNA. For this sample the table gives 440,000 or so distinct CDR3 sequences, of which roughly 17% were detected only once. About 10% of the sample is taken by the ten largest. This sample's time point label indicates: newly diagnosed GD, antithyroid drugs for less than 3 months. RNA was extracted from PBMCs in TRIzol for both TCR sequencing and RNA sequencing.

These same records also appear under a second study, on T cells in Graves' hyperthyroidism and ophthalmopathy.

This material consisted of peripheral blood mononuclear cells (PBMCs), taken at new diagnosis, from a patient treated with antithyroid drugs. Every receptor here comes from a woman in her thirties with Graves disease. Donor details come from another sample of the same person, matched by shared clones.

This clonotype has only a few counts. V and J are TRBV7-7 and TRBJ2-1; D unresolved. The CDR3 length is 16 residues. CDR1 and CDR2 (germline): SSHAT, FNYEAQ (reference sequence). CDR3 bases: TGTGCTGGCAGCTTAGGGTCAGTAACCTCCTACAATGAGCAGTTCTTC. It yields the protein CAGSLGSVTSYNEQFF.

The CDR3 nucleotides read TGTGCCAGCAGCCCAAGCCCCCTGGGAATAGGTGAGCAGTTCTTC. It codes for CASSPSPLGIGEQFF. V is TRBV9 and J is TRBJ2-1; D call uncertain. The CDR3 sequence is 15 residues long. CDR1 is SGDLS and CDR2 is YYNGEE in the germline V gene. V was clipped by 4 bases and J by 9 bases, with 20 bases between them.

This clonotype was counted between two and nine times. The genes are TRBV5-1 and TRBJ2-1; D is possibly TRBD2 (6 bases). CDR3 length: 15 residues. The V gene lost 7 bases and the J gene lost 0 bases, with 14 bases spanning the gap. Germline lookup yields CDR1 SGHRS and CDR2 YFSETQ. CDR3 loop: CASVSGTSSYNEQFF. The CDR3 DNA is TGCGCCAGCGTTAGCGGCACTAGCTCCTACAATGAGCAGTTCTTC.

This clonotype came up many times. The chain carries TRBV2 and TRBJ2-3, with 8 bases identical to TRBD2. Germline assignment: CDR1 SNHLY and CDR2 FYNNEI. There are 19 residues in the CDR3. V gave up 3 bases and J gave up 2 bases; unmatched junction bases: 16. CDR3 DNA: TGTGCCAGCAGTGATCCCCGCCTACTAGCGGAAGGGTTCACAGATACGCAGTATTTT. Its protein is CASSDPRLLAEGFTDTQYF.

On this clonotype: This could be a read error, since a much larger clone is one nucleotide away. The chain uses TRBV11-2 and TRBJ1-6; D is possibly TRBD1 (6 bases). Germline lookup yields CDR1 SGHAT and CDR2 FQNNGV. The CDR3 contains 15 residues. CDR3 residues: CTSSPGTGAVESLHF. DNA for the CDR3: TGTACCAGCAGCCCAGGCACGGGGGCGGTTGAATCCCTCCACTTT.

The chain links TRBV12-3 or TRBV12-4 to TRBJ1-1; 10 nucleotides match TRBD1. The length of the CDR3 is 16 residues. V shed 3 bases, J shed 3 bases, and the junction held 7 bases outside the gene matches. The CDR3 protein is CASSLGTGARDTEAFF. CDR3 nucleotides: TGTGCCAGCAGTTTGGGGACAGGGGCCAGGGACACTGAAGCTTTCTTT.

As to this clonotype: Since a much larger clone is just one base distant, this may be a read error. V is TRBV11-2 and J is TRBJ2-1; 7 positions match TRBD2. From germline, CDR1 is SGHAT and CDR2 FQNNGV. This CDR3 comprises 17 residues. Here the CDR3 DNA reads TGTGCCGGCAGCCAAGATTGGGGCGGGAGCTCCTACAATGAGCAGTTCTTC. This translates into CAGSQDWGGSSYNEQFF.

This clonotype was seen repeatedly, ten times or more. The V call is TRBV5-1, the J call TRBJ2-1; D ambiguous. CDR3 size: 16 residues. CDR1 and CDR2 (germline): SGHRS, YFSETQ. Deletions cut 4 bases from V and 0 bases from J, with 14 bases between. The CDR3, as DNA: TGCGCCAGCAGCCTGGAAGTGATAAGCTCCTACAATGAGCAGTTCTTC. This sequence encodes CASSLEVISSYNEQFF.

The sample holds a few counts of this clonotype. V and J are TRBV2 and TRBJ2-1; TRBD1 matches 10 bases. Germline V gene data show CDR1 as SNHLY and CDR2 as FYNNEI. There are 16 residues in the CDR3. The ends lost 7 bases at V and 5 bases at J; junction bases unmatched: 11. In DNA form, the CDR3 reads TGTGCCAGCACCGGGGGAGACAGGGGGCTGAACAATGAGCAGTTCTTC. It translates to CASTGGDRGLNNEQFF.

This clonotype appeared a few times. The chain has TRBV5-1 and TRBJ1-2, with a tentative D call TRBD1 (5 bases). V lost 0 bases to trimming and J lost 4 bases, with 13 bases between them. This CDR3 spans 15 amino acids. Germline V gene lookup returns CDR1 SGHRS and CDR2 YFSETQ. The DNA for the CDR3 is TGCGCCAGCAGCTTGGAGGGGATGAACTCCTATGGCTACACCTTC. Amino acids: CASSLEGMNSYGYTF.

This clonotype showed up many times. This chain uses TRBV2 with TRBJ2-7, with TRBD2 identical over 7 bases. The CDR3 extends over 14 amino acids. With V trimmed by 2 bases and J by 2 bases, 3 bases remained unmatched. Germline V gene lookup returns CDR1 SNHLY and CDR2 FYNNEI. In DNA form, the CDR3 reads TGTGCCAGCAGTGAACTAGCGGAAACCTACGAGCAGTACTTC. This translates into CASSELAETYEQYF.

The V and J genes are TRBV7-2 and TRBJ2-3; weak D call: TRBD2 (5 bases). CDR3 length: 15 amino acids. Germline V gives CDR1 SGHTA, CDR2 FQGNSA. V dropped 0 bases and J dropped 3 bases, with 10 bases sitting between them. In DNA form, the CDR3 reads TGTGCCAGCAGCTTAGCGGGAGTCGAAACAGATACGCAGTATTTT. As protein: CASSLAGVETDTQYF.

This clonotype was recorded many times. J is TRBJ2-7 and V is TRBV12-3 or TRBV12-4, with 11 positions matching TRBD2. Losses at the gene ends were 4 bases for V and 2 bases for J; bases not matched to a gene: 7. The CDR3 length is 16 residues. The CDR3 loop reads CASSWRLAGGPYEQYF. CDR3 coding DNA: TGTGCCAGCAGTTGGCGCCTAGCGGGAGGACCCTACGAGCAGTACTTC.

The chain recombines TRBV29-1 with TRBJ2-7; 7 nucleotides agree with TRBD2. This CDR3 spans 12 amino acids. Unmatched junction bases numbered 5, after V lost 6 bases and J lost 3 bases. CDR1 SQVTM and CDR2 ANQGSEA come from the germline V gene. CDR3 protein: CSVERGSYEQYF. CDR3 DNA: TGCAGCGTGGAGCGGGGAAGCTACGAGCAGTACTTC.